This entry concerns a single T cell receptor beta chain. This record comes from a study of OX40 agonist ivuxolimab in advanced cancers. The CDR3 runs 16 residues. CDR1 is MNHNY and CDR2 is SVGAGI in the germline V gene (reference sequence). V was clipped by 5 bases and J by 7 bases; unmatched bases: 11. The data were produced by immunoSEQ multiplex PCR, yet TCRdb's version contains in-frame clones alone and is incomplete. The sample shows 55,000 or so clones, about 86% of them seen only once. The rearrangement links TRBV6-6 to TRBJ1-5, with 10 bases that match TRBD1. The sequence derives from an adult with an advanced solid tumor such as melanoma, head and neck, liver or kidney cancer. The starting material was CD4+ or CD8+ T cells sorted from blood, obtained in a trial of the OX40 agonist ivuxolimab. CDR3 in DNA: TGTGCCAGCAGTGGTCGGACAGGGGGAATCGGGCAGCCCCAGCATTTT. Residues: CASSGRTGGIGQPQHF.